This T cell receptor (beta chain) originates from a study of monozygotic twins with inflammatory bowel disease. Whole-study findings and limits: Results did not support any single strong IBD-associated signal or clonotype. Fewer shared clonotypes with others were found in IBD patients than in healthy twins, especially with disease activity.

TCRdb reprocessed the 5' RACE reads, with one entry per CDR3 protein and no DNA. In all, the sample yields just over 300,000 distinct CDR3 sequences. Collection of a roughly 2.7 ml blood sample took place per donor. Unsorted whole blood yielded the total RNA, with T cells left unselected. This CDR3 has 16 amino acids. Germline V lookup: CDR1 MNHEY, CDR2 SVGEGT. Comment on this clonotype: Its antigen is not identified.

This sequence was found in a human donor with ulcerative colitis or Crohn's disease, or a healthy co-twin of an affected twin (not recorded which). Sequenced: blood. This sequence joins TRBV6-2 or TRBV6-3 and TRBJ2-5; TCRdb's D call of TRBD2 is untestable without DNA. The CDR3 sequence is CASSRLAGASQETQYF.